Below are 30 T cell receptor beta chains sequenced from a single sample in a study of neurological immune-mediated disorders. TCRdb re-analysed the 5' RACE reads in MiXCR, keeping a single row per CDR3 protein. In the table there are 53,000 or so distinct CDR3 sequences, roughly 13% of which are singletons. The sequenced sample was PBMCs. The receptors shown here come from a woman in her sixties or seventies with HTLV-1-associated myelopathy (HAM/TSP).

This clonotype was observed at least ten times. Germline and junction disagree at one end, which may indicate a read error. The rearrangement joins TRBV20-1 to TRBJ1-6, with D unclear. The germline gives CDR1 DFQATT, CDR2 SNEGSKA (reference sequence). This CDR3 contains 16 residues. The CDR3 bases are TGCAGTGCCAGAGGACGGTCTAGCTCCTATAATTCACCCCTCCACTTT. It yields the protein CSARGRSSSYNSPLHF.

This clonotype was counted at least ten times. The V and J genes are TRBV7-8 and TRBJ2-7; D is uncertain. Germline V gene sequence: CDR1 SGHVS, CDR2 FQNEAQ. Trimming took 1 base from V and 4 from J, leaving 11 bases between them. The CDR3 totals 14 residues. CDR3 sequence (DNA): TGTGCCAGCAGCTTAGTGGCGCTGGAGTACGAGCAGTACTTC. Protein sequence: CASSLVALEYEQYF. Together with reference TRBV7-8 and TRBJ2-7, the CDR3 gives the full variable domain: GAGVSQSPRYKVAKRGQDVALRCDPISGHVSLFWYQQALGQGPEFLTYFQNEAQLDKSGLPSDRFFAERPEGSVSTLKIQRTQQEDSAVYLCASSLVALEYEQYFGPGTRLTVT.

This clonotype was counted at least ten times. This chain links TRBV29-1 with TRBJ2-3, with 10 bases identical to TRBD1. The CDR3 runs to 13 residues. V lost 7 bases and J lost 1; bases outside the gene matches: 2. The germline V gene has CDR1 SQVTM and CDR2 ANQGSEA. DNA of the CDR3: TGCAGCGGCGGACAGGGGGGCACAGATACGCAGTATTTT. The encoded protein is CSGGQGGTDTQYF.

This clonotype has just a few counts. The rearrangement uses TRBV27 and TRBJ2-3; possibly TRBD2 for D (6 bases). The CDR3 length is 15 residues. Germline V lookup: CDR1 MNHEY, CDR2 SMNVEV (reference sequence). V was shortened by 5 bases and J by 2 bases, with 14 bases between the two germline ends. The CDR3 coding sequence is TGTGCCAGCAGTCCTTCGGGACTGCCCACAGATACGCAGTATTTT. Amino acid sequence: CASSPSGLPTDTQYF.

There are a few counts of this clonotype. The chain combines TRBV18 with TRBJ1-2, with D perhaps TRBD1 (6 bases). This CDR3 has 15 residues. Per the germline V gene, CDR1 is KGHSH and CDR2 is LQKENI. The V and J ends lost 2 bases and 2 bases respectively, with 12 bases between them. Here the CDR3 reads CASSPSGDQNYGYTF. The CDR3 nucleotides read TGTGCCAGCTCACCATCAGGGGACCAAAACTATGGCTACACCTTC.

This clonotype was observed at least ten times. The rearrangement links TRBV7-8 to TRBJ1-2; TRBD1 matches 7 bases. The germline V gene encodes CDR1 SGHVS and CDR2 FQNEAQ. With 7 bases clipped from V and 6 bases from J, the junction kept 17 bases outside the gene matches. This CDR3 region has 16 residues. CDR3 DNA sequence: TGTGCCAGCAACCCCTACATTGGGACAGACCTTGATGGCTACACCTTC. This encodes CASNPYIGTDLDGYTF.

The table lists this clonotype with many counts. The J gene is TRBJ2-5, the V gene TRBV5-1; 7 bases match TRBD2. Germline trimming cut 2 bases from V and 1 base from J; bases unmatched to any gene: 2. CDR1 is SGHRS and CDR2 is YFSETQ in the germline V gene. The length of the CDR3 is 14 residues. CDR3 in DNA: TGCGCCAGCAGCTTAGGGACTACCCAAGAGACCCAGTACTTC. It translates to CASSLGTTQETQYF. Looking up the rest from reference TRBV5-1 and TRBJ2-5 gives the full variable domain: KAGVTQTPRYLIKTRGQQVTLSCSPISGHRSVSWYQQTPGQGLQFLFEYFSETQRNKGNFPGRFSGRQFSNSRSEMNVSTLELGDSALYLCASSLGTTQETQYFGPGTRLLVL.

This clonotype was picked up many times. J is TRBJ2-5 and V is TRBV5-1, with TRBD2 matching 8 bases. Germline V gene sequence: CDR1 SGHRS, CDR2 YFSETQ. This CDR3 comprises 16 residues. Germline trimming cut 4 bases from V and 2 bases from J; bases unmatched to any gene: 10. The CDR3 loop is CASSTGTRLGQETQYF. The CDR3 DNA reads as TGCGCCAGCAGCACCGGGACTAGATTGGGACAAGAGACCCAGTACTTC.

The chain has TRBV7-6 and TRBJ1-2, with 11 bases identical to TRBD1. The ends lost 4 bases at V and 4 bases at J; junction bases unmatched: 8. The CDR3 length is 16 residues. Germline loops: CDR1 SGHVS, CDR2 FNYEAQ. CDR3 sequence (DNA): TGTGCCAGCAGCTCGGCCGGGACAGGGGGGATCTATGGCTACACCTTC. This translates into CASSSAGTGGIYGYTF.

Many counts were recorded for this clonotype. The chain combines TRBV29-1 with TRBJ1-1; 7 nucleotides agree with TRBD1. Trimming cost V 5 bases and J 3 bases; bases outside gene matches: 12. Germline CDR1 and CDR2: SQVTM and ANQGSEA. CDR3 length: 15 residues. CDR3 coding DNA: TGCAGCGTTTACGGGACGCTCCAGGGGGACACTGAAGCTTTCTTT. This translates into CSVYGTLQGDTEAFF.

This clonotype has at least ten counts. The chain has TRBV20-1 and TRBJ2-3; maybe TRBD2 (7 bases). There are 16 residues in the CDR3. Germline-derived CDR1 and CDR2 are DFQATT and SNEGSKA (reference sequence). The ends were cut back, 1 base at V and 0 bases at J, with 14 bases in the middle. The CDR3 sequence is CSARGAAGASTDTQYF. Here the CDR3 DNA reads TGCAGTGCTAGAGGGGCCGCGGGGGCTAGCACAGATACGCAGTATTTT.

At least ten counts were recorded for this clonotype. The chain combines TRBV7-2 with TRBJ1-2, with D maybe TRBD1 (6 bases). The germline V and J ends were trimmed by 5 bases and 2 bases, with 15 bases remaining between them. The CDR3 is made up of 15 amino acids. Germline V gives CDR1 SGHTA, CDR2 FQGNSA. CDR3 DNA: TGTGCCAGCAGCCGCGGGACACACTTGAACTATGGCTACACCTTC. The encoded protein is CASSRGTHLNYGYTF.

As concerns this clonotype: This may arise from a read error, as a much more abundant clone is one base away. The rearrangement links TRBV20-1 to TRBJ2-2; maybe TRBD2 (5 bases). This CDR3 region has 15 residues. Germline assignment: CDR1 DFQATT and CDR2 SNEGSKA (reference sequence). The CDR3 region is CSASRFAENTGELYF. CDR3 nucleotides: TGCAGTGCTAGTAGGTTCGCGGAGAACACCGGGGAGCTGTATTTT.

This clonotype came up many times. This chain links TRBV4-2 with TRBJ2-7, with D maybe TRBD1 (6 bases). Germline values: CDR1 LGHNA, CDR2 YNFKEQ. The length of the CDR3 is 15 residues. Trimming removed 1 base at V and 6 bases at J, with 16 bases between. CDR3 loop: CASSQVGLEGGEQYF. Written as DNA, the CDR3 is TGTGCCAGCAGCCAAGTTGGATTAGAAGGGGGCGAGCAGTACTTC.

At least ten counts were recorded for this clonotype. The J gene is TRBJ1-4, the V gene TRBV30; D not resolved. The CDR3 contains 11 residues. V lost 5 bases to trimming and J lost 11 bases, with 12 bases between them. Germline lookup yields CDR1 GTSNPN and CDR2 SVGIG (reference sequence). CDR3: CAWEGNGKLFF. The CDR3 bases are TGTGCCTGGGAAGGGAATGGGAAACTGTTTTTT.

The chain has TRBV7-8 and TRBJ1-4; D gene ambiguous. V was pared by 0 bases and J by 6 bases, with 5 bases between. Germline V gene lookup returns CDR1 SGHVS and CDR2 FQNEAQ. This CDR3 region has 13 residues. The CDR3 loop reads CASSLALYEKLFF. The CDR3 nucleotides are TGTGCCAGCAGCTTAGCGCTTTATGAAAAACTGTTTTTT.

This clonotype has a count of ten or more. The chain joins TRBV12-3 or TRBV12-4 to TRBJ1-6, with a weak D call TRBD1 (6 bases). The CDR3 is made up of 15 amino acids. Trimming took 6 bases from V and 7 from J, leaving 16 bases between them. The CDR3 here is CASRALTDSNSPLHF. The CDR3 coding sequence is TGTGCCAGCAGAGCCCTTACGGACAGCAATTCACCCCTCCACTTT.

The sample holds many counts of this clonotype. The V gene is TRBV7-2, the J gene TRBJ2-4; 12 nucleotides match TRBD2. From germline, CDR1 is SGHTA and CDR2 FQGNSA. This CDR3 comprises 15 residues. J gave up 7 bases and V 2 bases, and 3 bases lay outside the gene matches. CDR3 nucleotide sequence: TGTGCCAGCAGCTTAAGGACTAGCGGGACTAACATTCAGTACTTC. It is translated as CASSLRTSGTNIQYF. The full variable domain, its missing parts supplied by reference TRBV7-2 and TRBJ2-4, is GAGVSQSPSNKVTEKGKDVELRCDPISGHTALYWYRQSLGQGLEFLIYFQGNSAPDKSGLPSDRFSAERTGGSVSTLTIQRTQQEDSAVYLCASSLRTSGTNIQYFGAGTRLSVL.

In this sample, this clonotype turned up many times. The chain couples TRBV5-1 to TRBJ2-7, with 9 bases aligning to TRBD1. The CDR3 runs 14 residues. The J segment lost 2 bases and the V segment lost 3 bases, leaving 3 bases of the junction unmatched. Per the germline V gene, CDR1 is SGHRS and CDR2 is YFSETQ. Here the CDR3 DNA reads TGCGCCAGCAGCTCCGGGACAGGGCCCTACGAGCAGTACTTC. It yields the protein CASSSGTGPYEQYF. The whole variable domain, filled in from reference TRBV5-1 and TRBJ2-7, reads KAGVTQTPRYLIKTRGQQVTLSCSPISGHRSVSWYQQTPGQGLQFLFEYFSETQRNKGNFPGRFSGRQFSNSRSEMNVSTLELGDSALYLCASSSGTGPYEQYFGPGTRLTVT.

This clonotype was seen many times. The genes are TRBV5-1 and TRBJ2-7, with D perhaps given as TRBD1 or TRBD2 (6 bases each). Between the trimmed V and J ends, which lost 2 bases and 9 bases, there was a span of 12 bases. From germline, CDR1 is SGHRS and CDR2 YFSETQ. The CDR3 loop spans 12 amino acids. CDR3 protein: CASSLTPGAQYF. The CDR3 DNA follows: TGCGCCAGCAGCTTAACTCCGGGGGCGCAGTACTTC.

This clonotype was counted ten times or more. The chain is built from TRBV5-1 and TRBJ2-1; no clear D gene. With 4 bases removed from V and 12 bases from J, the gap between germline ends came to 17 bases. CDR3 size: 13 residues. The V gene's germline CDR1 is SGHRS and CDR2 YFSETQ. CDR3 amino acids: CASSPDLPGVQFF. CDR3 coding DNA: TGCGCCAGCAGCCCCGATTTACCAGGCGTGCAGTTCTTC.

J is TRBJ2-4 and V is TRBV27, with 8 bases that match TRBD1. CDR1 and CDR2 from the germline V gene are MNHEY and SMNVEV (reference sequence). V lost 5 bases to trimming and J lost 1 base; unmatched junction nucleotides: 10. CDR3 length equals 17 residues. The CDR3 loop is CASSPQGQGTAKNIQYF. The CDR3 DNA reads as TGTGCCAGCAGTCCCCAAGGACAGGGTACGGCCAAAAACATTCAGTACTTC.

This clonotype was detected many times. V gene TRBV5-1 combines with J gene TRBJ2-2; D remains ambiguous. Between the trimmed V and J ends, which lost 7 bases and 2 bases, there was a span of 12 bases. Germline CDR1 SGHRS, CDR2 YFSETQ. This CDR3 has 14 residues. Here the CDR3 reads CASALADNTGELFF. The CDR3 DNA reads as TGCGCCAGCGCCCTCGCGGATAACACCGGGGAGCTGTTTTTT.

This clonotype has ten or more counts. This chain joins TRBV20-1 and TRBJ1-4; D possibly corresponds to TRBD1 (5 bases). The CDR3 covers 13 residues. V was pared by 0 bases and J by 8 bases, with 10 bases between. Germline values: CDR1 DFQATT, CDR2 SNEGSKA (reference sequence). CDR3 residues: CSAREGGQEKLFF. CDR3 bases: TGCAGTGCTAGAGAAGGCGGACAAGAAAAACTGTTTTTT.

This clonotype was counted at least ten times. The J gene is TRBJ2-5, the V gene TRBV2; 7 bases fit TRBD2. With V trimmed by 0 bases and J by 4 bases, 8 bases remained unmatched. This CDR3 is built from 16 residues. Germline values: CDR1 SNHLY, CDR2 FYNNEI. The CDR3 nucleotides are TGTGCCAGCAGTGAAGCAAGTGGGAGGGCCGTAGAGACCCAGTACTTC. This translates into CASSEASGRAVETQYF.

This clonotype showed up many times. The chain carries TRBV5-1 and TRBJ2-7; TRBD2 matches at 8 bases. This CDR3 has 15 residues. From germline, CDR1 is SGHRS and CDR2 YFSETQ. V shed 3 bases, J shed 6 bases, and the junction held 11 bases outside the gene matches. The CDR3 DNA is TGCGCCAGCAGCTCGAGCGGGAGAAGGAGTCCCGAGCAGTACTTC. Translated: CASSSSGRRSPEQYF.

This clonotype was observed many times. The V gene is TRBV12-3 or TRBV12-4, the J gene TRBJ2-2; D is uncertain. The CDR3 loop spans 12 amino acids. V was trimmed by 7 bases and J by 6 bases, leaving 9 bases between them. In DNA form, the CDR3 reads TGTGCCAGCACCATCGGCCCCGGGGAGCTGTTTTTT. This encodes CASTIGPGELFF.

This clonotype occurred many times. The rearrangement joins TRBV6-5 to TRBJ1-6; D unclear. From germline, CDR1 is MNHEY and CDR2 SVGAGI. The ends were cut back, 7 bases at V and 10 bases at J, with 17 bases in the middle. The CDR3 is 14 residues long. CDR3 sequence: CASTRVAVSSPLHF. CDR3 DNA sequence: TGTGCCAGCACCCGGGTGGCGGTTTCCTCACCCCTCCACTTT.

This clonotype came up many times. V usage is TRBV5-1 and J usage is TRBJ2-7, with TRBD2 matching 8 bases. Germline V gene data show CDR1 as SGHRS and CDR2 as YFSETQ. This CDR3 contains 15 residues. V gave up 3 bases and J gave up 4 bases; unmatched junction bases: 9. The CDR3, as DNA: TGCGCCAGCAGCTCCGACACTAGCGGAGCGTACGAGCAGTACTTC. This encodes CASSSDTSGAYEQYF.

The table lists this clonotype with many counts. CDR3 region: CASSLGTISTGELFF. The DNA of the CDR3 is TGTGCCAGCAGTTTAGGGACAATCTCCACCGGGGAGCTGTTTTTT. J is TRBJ2-2 and V is TRBV12-3 or TRBV12-4, with D possibly being TRBD1 (5 bases). There are 15 residues in the CDR3. V lost 1 base and J 4 bases, leaving 10 bases between the germline ends.